Presented here are 9 T cell receptor beta chains from one specimen sequenced in a study of blood T cell repertoires in COVID-19. Here immunoSEQ multiplex PCR was the method, and the copy in TCRdb shows in-frame clones only, minus some. This sample carries about 83,000 clones, about nine tenths of them seen once, and the ten largest clones take 2.5% to 3.5%. Sequenced: peripheral blood. All receptors come from a woman in her 50s with active or convalescent COVID-19.

This chain uses TRBV9 with TRBJ2-7, with D perhaps matching TRBD1 (6 bases). CDR3 length: 15 residues. Per the germline V gene, CDR1 is SGDLS and CDR2 is YYNGEE. Trimming took 0 bases from V and 5 from J, leaving 15 bases between them. CDR3 nucleotide sequence: TGTGCCAGCAGCGTAGAGGCTAGCAGGGGCCACGAGCAGTACTTC. Amino acids: CASSVEASRGHEQYF.

The chain joins TRBV18 to TRBJ2-2; 7 positions agree with TRBD2. V trimming: 0 bases; J trimming: 3 bases; junction bases outside the gene matches: 4. CDR1 is KGHSH and CDR2 is LQKENI in the germline V gene. The CDR3 contains 16 residues. CDR3 amino acids: CASSPPAGRDTGELFF. The CDR3 DNA follows: TGTGCCAGCTCACCACCGGCAGGGAGGGACACCGGGGAGCTGTTTTTT.

This chain links TRBV30 with TRBJ1-1, with D possibly TRBD1 on 6 matching bases. CDR1 is GTSNPN, CDR2 SVGIG, per germline (reference sequence). The CDR3 is 12 residues long. Trimming removed 5 bases at V and 3 bases at J, with 10 bases between. The CDR3 protein is CAWGRQDTEAFF. The CDR3 DNA reads TGTGCCTGGGGGAGACAGGACACTGAAGCTTTCTTT.

The chain links TRBV9 to TRBJ1-4; D is undetermined. Trimming cost V 0 bases and J 0 bases, with 6 bases left between them. The CDR3 loop spans 15 amino acids. Per the germline V gene, CDR1 is SGDLS and CDR2 is YYNGEE. The CDR3 protein is CASSVGQATNEKLFF. DNA for the CDR3: TGTGCCAGCAGCGTAGGGCAGGCAACTAATGAAAAACTGTTTTTT.

The gene calls are TRBV29-1 and TRBJ2-3; 9 bases agree with TRBD2. Unmatched junction bases numbered 2, after V lost 6 bases and J lost 4 bases. The CDR3 loop spans 12 amino acids. CDR1 is SQVTM, CDR2 ANQGSEA, per germline. The CDR3 here is CSVAGGSDTQYF. CDR3 DNA sequence: TGCAGCGTAGCGGGAGGTTCAGATACGCAGTATTTT.

The rearrangement links TRBV27 to TRBJ2-5; TRBD2 aligns across 10 bases. This CDR3 contains 15 residues. From germline, CDR1 is MNHEY and CDR2 SMNVEV (reference sequence). The ends lost 7 bases at V and 4 bases at J; junction bases unmatched: 9. CDR3 region: CASTSLTSGVETQYF. Here the CDR3 DNA reads TGTGCCAGCACCTCACTAACTAGCGGGGTAGAGACCCAGTACTTC.

CDR3 sequence: CASSSRTGTGTTDTQYF. CDR3 DNA sequence: TGTGCCAGCAGTTCCAGAACCGGGACAGGGACAACAGATACGCAGTATTTT. This chain uses TRBV27 with TRBJ2-3; 9 bases map to TRBD1. This CDR3 spans 17 amino acids. Germline lookup yields CDR1 MNHEY and CDR2 SMNVEV (reference sequence). The V gene end was trimmed by 4 bases and the J gene end by 3 bases; junction bases not matched to a gene: 11.

The rearrangement links TRBV23-1 to TRBJ1-5, with D maybe TRBD1 (5 bases). TRBV23-1 is labeled an ORF, and its function is uncertain. The V end was cut by 4 bases, the J end by 7 bases, with 11 bases between. This CDR3 is 13 amino acids long. The CDR3 sequence: CASSRGGIQPQHF. CDR3 nucleotides: TGCGCCAGCAGTCGCGGGGGAATCCAGCCCCAGCATTTT.

For this clone: This CDR3 is also generated by other DNA sequences in the sample. The chain uses TRBV19 and TRBJ2-1, with 7 positions matching TRBD2. The trim removed 3 bases at V and 1 base at J, leaving 3 bases unmatched. CDR3 length equals 15 residues. Germline loops: CDR1 LNHDA, CDR2 SQIVND (reference sequence). In DNA form, the CDR3 reads TGTGCCAGTAGTATTGGGGGGGGGTCCTACAATGAGCAGTTCTTC. It yields the protein CASSIGGGSYNEQFF.